Each of the 2 T cell receptor beta chains below was sequenced from the same sample in a study of blood T cell repertoires in COVID-19. Here immunoSEQ multiplex PCR was the method, and the copy in TCRdb shows in-frame clones only, minus some. The table has about 210,000 clones, 84% seen once; the top ten hold 7.6%. The sequenced sample consisted of peripheral blood. These receptors were taken from a woman aged 50 to 60 with active or convalescent COVID-19.

This sequence joins TRBV4-2 and TRBJ2-1; unclear D gene. This CDR3 is 15 amino acids long. The germline V gene has CDR1 LGHNA and CDR2 YNFKEQ. The V gene lost 3 bases and the J gene lost 5 bases, with 14 bases spanning the gap. This CDR3 is CASSQAYRVDNEQFF. In DNA form, the CDR3 reads TGTGCCAGCAGCCAGGCCTACCGGGTGGACAATGAGCAGTTCTTC.

The chain has TRBV10-2 and TRBJ1-4; 7 bases are shared with TRBD1. Germline V lookup: CDR1 WSHSY, CDR2 SAAADI. This CDR3 has 15 amino acids. J was trimmed by 6 bases and V by 4 bases; bases with no gene match: 8. The CDR3 DNA follows: TGCGCCAGCAGTGCGGACAGGAGGGGGGATGAAAAACTGTTTTTT. Its protein product is CASSADRRGDEKLFF.